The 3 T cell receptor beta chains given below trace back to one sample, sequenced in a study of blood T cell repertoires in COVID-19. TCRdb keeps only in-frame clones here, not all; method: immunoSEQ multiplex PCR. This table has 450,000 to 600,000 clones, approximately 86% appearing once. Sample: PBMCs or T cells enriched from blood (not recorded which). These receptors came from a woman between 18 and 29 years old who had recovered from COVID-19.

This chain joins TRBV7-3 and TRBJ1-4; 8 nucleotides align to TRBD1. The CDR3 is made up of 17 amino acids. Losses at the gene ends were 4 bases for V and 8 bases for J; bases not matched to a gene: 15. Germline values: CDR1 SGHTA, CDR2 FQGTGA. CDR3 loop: CASSSRLVGQVKEKLFF. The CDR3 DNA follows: TGTGCCAGCAGCTCCCGTTTGGTGGGACAGGTAAAGGAAAAACTGTTTTTT.

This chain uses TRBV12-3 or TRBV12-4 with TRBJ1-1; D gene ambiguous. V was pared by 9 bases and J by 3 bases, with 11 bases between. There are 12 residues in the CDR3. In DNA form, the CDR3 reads TGTGCCAGTACGATAGGAGACACTGAAGCTTTCTTT. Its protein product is CASTIGDTEAFF.

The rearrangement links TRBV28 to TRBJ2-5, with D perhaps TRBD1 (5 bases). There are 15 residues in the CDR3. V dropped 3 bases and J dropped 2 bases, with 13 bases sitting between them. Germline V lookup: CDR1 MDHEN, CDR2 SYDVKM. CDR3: CASSLTGQGQETQYF. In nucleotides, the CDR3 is TGTGCCAGCAGTTTGACCGGGCAGGGACAAGAGACCCAGTACTTC.